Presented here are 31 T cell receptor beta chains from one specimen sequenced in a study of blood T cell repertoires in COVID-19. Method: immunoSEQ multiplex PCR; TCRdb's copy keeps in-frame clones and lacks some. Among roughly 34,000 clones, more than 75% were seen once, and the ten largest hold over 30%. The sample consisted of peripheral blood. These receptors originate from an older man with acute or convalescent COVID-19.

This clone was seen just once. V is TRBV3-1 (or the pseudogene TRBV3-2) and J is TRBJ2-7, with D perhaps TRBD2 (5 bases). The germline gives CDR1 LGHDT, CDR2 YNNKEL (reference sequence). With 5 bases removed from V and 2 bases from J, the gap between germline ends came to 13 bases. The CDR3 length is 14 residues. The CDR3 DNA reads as TGTGCCAGCAGCTATACTAGTCTCCCCTACGAGCAGTACTTC. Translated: CASSYTSLPYEQYF.

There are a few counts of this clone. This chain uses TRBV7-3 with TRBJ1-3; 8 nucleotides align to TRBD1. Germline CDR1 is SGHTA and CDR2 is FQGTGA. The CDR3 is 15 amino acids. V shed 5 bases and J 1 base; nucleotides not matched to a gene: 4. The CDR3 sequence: CASSLDRGSGNTIYF. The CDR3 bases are TGTGCCAGCAGCCTCGACAGGGGATCTGGAAACACCATATATTTT.

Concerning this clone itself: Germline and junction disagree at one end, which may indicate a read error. CDR3 in amino acids: CASTLGAGANTEAFF. In DNA, the CDR3 is TGTGCCAGCACCTTAGGGGCAGGCGCTAACACTGAAGCTTTCTTT. This sequence joins TRBV7-6 and TRBJ1-1, with a tentative D call TRBD1 (5 bases). This CDR3 comprises 15 residues. CDR1 SGHVS and CDR2 FNYEAQ come from the germline V gene.

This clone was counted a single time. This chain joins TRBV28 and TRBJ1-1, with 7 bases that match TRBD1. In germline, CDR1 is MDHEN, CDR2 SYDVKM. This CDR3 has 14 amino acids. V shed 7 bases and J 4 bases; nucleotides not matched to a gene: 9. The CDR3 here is CASTRGRVTTEAFF. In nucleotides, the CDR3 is TGTGCCAGCACTAGGGGGCGCGTGACCACTGAAGCTTTCTTT.

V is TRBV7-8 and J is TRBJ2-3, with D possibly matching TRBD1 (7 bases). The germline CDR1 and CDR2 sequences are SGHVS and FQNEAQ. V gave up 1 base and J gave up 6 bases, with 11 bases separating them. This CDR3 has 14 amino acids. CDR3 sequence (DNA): TGTGCCAGCAGCTTAGACAGGGGAGGCGATACGCAGTATTTT. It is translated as CASSLDRGGDTQYF.

This CDR3 is CASSQGLAVAGYTGELFF. The CDR3 DNA follows: TGCGCCAGCAGCCAAGGACTAGCGGTGGCAGGGTACACCGGGGAGCTGTTTTTT. The chain carries TRBV4-1 and TRBJ2-2, with 9 bases lining up with TRBD2. The CDR3 runs 18 residues. V trimming: 1 base; J trimming: 3 bases; junction bases outside the gene matches: 9. CDR1 and CDR2 (germline): MGHRA, YSYEKL.

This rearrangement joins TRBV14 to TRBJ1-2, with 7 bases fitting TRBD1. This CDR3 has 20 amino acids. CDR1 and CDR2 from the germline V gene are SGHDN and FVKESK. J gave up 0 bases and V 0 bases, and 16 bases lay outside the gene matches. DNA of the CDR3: TGTGCCAGCAGCCAAGATTCCCCCCCCCTAGGACAGGCGACTAACTATGGCTACACCTTC. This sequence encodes CASSQDSPPLGQATNYGYTF.

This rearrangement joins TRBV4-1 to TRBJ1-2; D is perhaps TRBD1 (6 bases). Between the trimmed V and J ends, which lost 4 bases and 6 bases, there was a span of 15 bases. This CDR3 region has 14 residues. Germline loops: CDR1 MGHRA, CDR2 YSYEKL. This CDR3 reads CASSRSDNRDGYTF. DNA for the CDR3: TGCGCCAGCAGCCGATCCGATAACAGGGATGGCTACACCTTC.

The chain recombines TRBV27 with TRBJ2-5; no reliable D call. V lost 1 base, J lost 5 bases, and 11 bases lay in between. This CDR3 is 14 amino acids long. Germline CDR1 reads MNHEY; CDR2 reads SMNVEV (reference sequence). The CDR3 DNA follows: TGTGCCAGCAGTTTATATCCGGGTCAGGAGACCCAGTACTTC. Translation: CASSLYPGQETQYF.

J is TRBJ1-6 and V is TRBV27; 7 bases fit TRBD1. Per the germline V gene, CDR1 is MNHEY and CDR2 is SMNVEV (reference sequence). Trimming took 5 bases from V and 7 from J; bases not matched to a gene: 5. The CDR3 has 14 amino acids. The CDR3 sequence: CASSPRDRNSPLHF. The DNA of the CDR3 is TGTGCCAGCAGTCCCCGGGACAGAAATTCACCCCTCCACTTT.

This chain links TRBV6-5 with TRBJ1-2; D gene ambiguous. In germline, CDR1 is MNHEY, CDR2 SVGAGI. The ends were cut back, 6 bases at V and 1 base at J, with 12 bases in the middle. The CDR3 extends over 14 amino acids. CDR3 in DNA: TGTGCCAGCAGCCGGGAGGGCATTAACTATGGCTACACCTTC. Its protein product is CASSREGINYGYTF.

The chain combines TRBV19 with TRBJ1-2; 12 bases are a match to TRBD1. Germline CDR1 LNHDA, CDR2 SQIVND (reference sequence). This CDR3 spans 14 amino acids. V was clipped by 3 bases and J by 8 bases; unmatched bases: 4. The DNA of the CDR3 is TGTGCCAGTAGTATCGGGGACAGGGGGCCGGGCTACACCTTC. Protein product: CASSIGDRGPGYTF.

CDR3 in amino acids: CASRQGPANNSPLHF. CDR3 DNA sequence: TGTGCCAGTAGGCAGGGGCCGGCAAATAATTCACCCCTCCACTTT. The chain has TRBV27 and TRBJ1-6, with D possibly TRBD1 on 6 matching bases. V was shortened by 9 bases and J by 5 bases, with 17 bases between the two germline ends. The germline CDR1 and CDR2 sequences are MNHEY and SMNVEV (reference sequence). The CDR3 has 15 amino acids.

CDR3 residues: CSVEFTAEETQYF. Here the CDR3 DNA reads TGCAGCGTTGAATTCACAGCGGAAGAGACCCAGTACTTC. The J gene is TRBJ2-5, the V gene TRBV29-1; D is possibly TRBD2 (5 bases). Trimming removed 2 bases from V and 3 bases from J, with 10 bases in between. The CDR3 loop spans 13 amino acids. The germline V gene encodes CDR1 SQVTM and CDR2 ANQGSEA.

The CDR3 loop is CASSPTVKGVDTQYF. The CDR3, as DNA: TGTGCCAGCAGCCCCACGGTTAAGGGGGTGGATACGCAGTATTTT. The chain recombines TRBV3-1 (or the pseudogene TRBV3-2) with TRBJ2-3, with a weak D call TRBD1 (6 bases). The CDR3 contains 15 residues. V lost 4 bases and J lost 6, with 17 bases in between. Germline V gives CDR1 LGHDT, CDR2 YNNKEL (reference sequence).

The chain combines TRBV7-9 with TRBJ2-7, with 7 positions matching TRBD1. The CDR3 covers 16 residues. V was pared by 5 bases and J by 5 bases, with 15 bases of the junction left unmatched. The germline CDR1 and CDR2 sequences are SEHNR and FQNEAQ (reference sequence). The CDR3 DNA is TGTGCCAGCAGCCTTCGTTCCCGCGCAGGGGGTAACGAGCAGTACTTC. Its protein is CASSLRSRAGGNEQYF. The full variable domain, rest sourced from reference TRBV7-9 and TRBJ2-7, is DTGVSQNPRHKITKRGQNVTFRCDPISEHNRLYWYRQTLGQGPEFLTYFQNEAQLEKSRLLSDRFSAERPKGSFSTLEIQRTEQGDSAMYLCASSLRSRAGGNEQYFGPGTRLTVT.

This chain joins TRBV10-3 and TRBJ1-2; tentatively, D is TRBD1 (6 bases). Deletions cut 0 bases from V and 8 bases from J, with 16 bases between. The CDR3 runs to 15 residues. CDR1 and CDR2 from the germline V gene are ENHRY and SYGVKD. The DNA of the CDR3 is TGTGCCATCAGTGAGTCGCCAGGGGATAGAGACGGCTACACCTTC. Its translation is CAISESPGDRDGYTF.

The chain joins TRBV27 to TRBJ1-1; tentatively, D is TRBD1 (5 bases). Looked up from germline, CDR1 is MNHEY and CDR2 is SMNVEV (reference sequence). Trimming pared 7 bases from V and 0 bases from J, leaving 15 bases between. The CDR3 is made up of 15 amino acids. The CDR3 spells CASNQNARVNTEAFF. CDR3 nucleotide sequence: TGTGCCAGCAATCAGAATGCCAGGGTGAACACTGAAGCTTTCTTT.

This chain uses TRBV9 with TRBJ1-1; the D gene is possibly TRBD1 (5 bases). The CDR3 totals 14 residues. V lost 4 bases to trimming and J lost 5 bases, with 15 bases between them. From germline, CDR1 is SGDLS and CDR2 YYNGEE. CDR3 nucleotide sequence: TGTGCCAGCAGCCCTGGGGGGGGTGAGACTGAAGCTTTCTTT. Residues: CASSPGGGETEAFF.

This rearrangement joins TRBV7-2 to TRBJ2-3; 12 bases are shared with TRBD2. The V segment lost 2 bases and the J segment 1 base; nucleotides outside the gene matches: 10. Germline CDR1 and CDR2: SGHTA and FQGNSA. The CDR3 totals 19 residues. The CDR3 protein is CASSLKFLAGGQGTDTQYF. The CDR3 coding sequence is TGTGCCAGCAGCTTAAAGTTCCTAGCGGGAGGGCAGGGCACAGATACGCAGTATTTT. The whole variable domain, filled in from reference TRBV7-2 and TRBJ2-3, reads GAGVSQSPSNKVTEKGKDVELRCDPISGHTALYWYRQSLGQGLEFLIYFQGNSAPDKSGLPSDRFSAERTGGSVSTLTIQRTQQEDSAVYLCASSLKFLAGGQGTDTQYFGPGTRLTVL.

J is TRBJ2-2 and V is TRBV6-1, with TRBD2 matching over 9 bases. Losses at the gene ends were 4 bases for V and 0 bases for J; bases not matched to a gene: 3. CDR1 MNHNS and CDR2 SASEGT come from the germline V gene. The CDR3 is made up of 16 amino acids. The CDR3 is CASSATSGANTGELFF. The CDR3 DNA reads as TGTGCCAGCAGTGCGACTAGCGGAGCGAACACCGGGGAGCTGTTTTTT.

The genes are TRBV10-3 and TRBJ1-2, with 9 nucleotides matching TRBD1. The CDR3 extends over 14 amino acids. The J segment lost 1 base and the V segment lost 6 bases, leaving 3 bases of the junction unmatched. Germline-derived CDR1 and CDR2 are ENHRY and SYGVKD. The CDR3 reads CAISPGQGNYGYTF. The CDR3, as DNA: TGTGCCATCAGCCCGGGACAGGGTAACTATGGCTACACCTTC.

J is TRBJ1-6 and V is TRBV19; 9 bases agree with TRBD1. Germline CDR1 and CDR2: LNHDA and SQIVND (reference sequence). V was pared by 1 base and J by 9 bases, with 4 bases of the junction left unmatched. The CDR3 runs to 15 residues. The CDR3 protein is CASSIVQGARSPLHF. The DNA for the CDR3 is TGTGCCAGTAGTATAGTACAGGGGGCGCGTTCACCCCTCCACTTT.

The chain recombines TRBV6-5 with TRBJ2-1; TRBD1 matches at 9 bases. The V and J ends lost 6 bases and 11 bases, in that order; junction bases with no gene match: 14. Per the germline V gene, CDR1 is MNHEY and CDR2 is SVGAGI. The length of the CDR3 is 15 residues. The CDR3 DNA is TGTGCCAGCAGCGGAGCCGGGACAGGGAAACGACAGCAGTTCTTC. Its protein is CASSGAGTGKRQQFF.

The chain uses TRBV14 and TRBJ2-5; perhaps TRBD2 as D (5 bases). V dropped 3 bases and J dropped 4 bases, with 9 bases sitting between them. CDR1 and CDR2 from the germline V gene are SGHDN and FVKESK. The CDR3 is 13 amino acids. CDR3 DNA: TGTGCCAGCAGCCAGGAGGACCTAGAGACCCAGTACTTC. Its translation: CASSQEDLETQYF. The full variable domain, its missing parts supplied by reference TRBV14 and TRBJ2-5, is EAGVTQFPSHSVIEKGQTVTLRCDPISGHDNLYWYRRVMGKEIKFLLHFVKESKQDESGMPNNRFLAERTGGTYSTLKVQPAELEDSGVYFCASSQEDLETQYFGPGTRLLVL.

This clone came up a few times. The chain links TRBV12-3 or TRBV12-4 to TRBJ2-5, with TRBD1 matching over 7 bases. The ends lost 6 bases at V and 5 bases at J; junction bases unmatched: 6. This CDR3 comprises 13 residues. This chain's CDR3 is CASRPTGSETQYF. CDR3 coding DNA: TGTGCCAGCAGGCCGACAGGGTCTGAGACCCAGTACTTC.

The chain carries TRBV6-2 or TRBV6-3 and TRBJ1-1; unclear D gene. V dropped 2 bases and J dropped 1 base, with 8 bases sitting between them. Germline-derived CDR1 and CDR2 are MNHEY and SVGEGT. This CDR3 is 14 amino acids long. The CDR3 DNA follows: TGTGCCAGCAGTTACCCGCCAGGGAACACTGAAGCTTTCTTT. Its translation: CASSYPPGNTEAFF.

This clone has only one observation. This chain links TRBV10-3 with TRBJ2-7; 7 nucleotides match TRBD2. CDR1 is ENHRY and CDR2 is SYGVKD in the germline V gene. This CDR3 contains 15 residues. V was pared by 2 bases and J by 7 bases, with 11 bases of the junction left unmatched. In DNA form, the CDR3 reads TGTGCCATCAGTGAGCCCAGACTAGCCTCCTCGGAGCAGTACTTC. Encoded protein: CAISEPRLASSEQYF.

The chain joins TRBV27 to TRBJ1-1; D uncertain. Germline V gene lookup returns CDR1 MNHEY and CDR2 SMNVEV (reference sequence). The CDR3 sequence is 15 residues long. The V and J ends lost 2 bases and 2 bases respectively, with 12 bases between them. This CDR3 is CASSLSPGANTEAFF. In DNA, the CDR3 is TGTGCCAGCAGTTTAAGCCCAGGCGCAAACACTGAAGCTTTCTTT.

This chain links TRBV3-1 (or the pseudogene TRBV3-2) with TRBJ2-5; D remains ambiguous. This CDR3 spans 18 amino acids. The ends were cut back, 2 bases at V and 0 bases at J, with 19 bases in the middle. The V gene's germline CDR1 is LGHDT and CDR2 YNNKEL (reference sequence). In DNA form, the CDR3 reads TGTGCCAGCAGCCAATTTGCTGGTCTCCCCCCGGACCAAGAGACCCAGTACTTC. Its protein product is CASSQFAGLPPDQETQYF.

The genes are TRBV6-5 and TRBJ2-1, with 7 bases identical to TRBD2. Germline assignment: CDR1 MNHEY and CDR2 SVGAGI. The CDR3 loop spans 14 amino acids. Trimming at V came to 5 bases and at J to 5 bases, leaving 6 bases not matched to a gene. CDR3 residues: CASSKLGTNNEQFF. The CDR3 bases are TGTGCCAGCAGTAAACTGGGGACTAACAATGAGCAGTTCTTC.